Described below is a single T cell receptor beta chain sequence and its context. Its target antigen remains unknown. Being one base from a much bigger clone, this may be a read error. The entry originates in a study of T-cell reconstitution after alpha-beta-depleted transplantation in children (dated by TCRdb to the mid-2010s). A note on the overall study: Using TCR repertoire profiling, the study quantitatively followed how T-cell immune reconstitution unfolded in children after TCRalphabeta/CD19-depleted allogeneic hematopoietic cell transplantation.

Preparation of the library involved PCR. The instrument given in TCRdb is Illumina HiSeq 2500. TCR library preparation used molecular barcoding, with unique molecular identifiers applied to normalize quantification of the TCRbeta repertoire. Clones were called with MiXCR by TCRdb after fastp trimmed the public reads at Q25, and only in-frame beta chains were retained. A single entry per CDR3 protein holds the most common genes and DNA from its merged rows. This sample has approximately 640,000 distinct CDR3 sequences in its table, and over 15% of those were observed once. In total, the top ten clones hold 0.9% to 1.2% of the sample. The germline V gene specifies SGHTA as CDR1 and FQGNSA as CDR2. From its cysteine to its phenylalanine, the CDR3 spans 14 amino acids. Only the CDR3 portion is preserved as DNA: 42 bases, with reading frame beginning at the first base.

This sample comprised PBMCs from the stem cell graft donor, obtained from the stem cell graft. Rearrangement joined TRBV7-2 to TRBJ1-2, with no confident D gene call. The clonotype was recovered from a human donor who donated a stem cell graft to a child with acute myeloid leukemia. The DNA sequence follows: TGTGCCAGCAGCGCCCCTCTGGAGGTCTATGGCTTCACCTTC. Translated, this gives CASSAPLEVYGFTF.